This is a list of T cell receptor beta chains from one sample in a study of T-cell reconstitution after alpha-beta-depleted transplantation in children. TCRdb analysed the PCR reads with MiXCR anew, one entry per CDR3 protein. Counted here are hundreds of thousands of distinct CDR3 sequences, approximately 14% occurring once; the ten biggest clones make up 0.79%. Specimen: PBMCs, collected before TCRalphabeta/CD19-depleted stem cell transplant. These receptors were taken from a girl aged 2-15 years with congenital amegakaryocytic thrombocytopenia, due to receive a stem cell transplant. Both conserved end residues are part of each CDR3. D genes are given only for firm matches. Only part of the rows carry a size: once, few, many, or a class if the clone is expanded.

CDR3aa: CATSRDGDRDTQYF; CDR3nt: TGTGCCACCAGCAGAGATGGGGACCGCGATACGCAGTATTTT; abundance: many; v_gene: TRBV15; d_gene: NA; j_gene: TRBJ2-3
CDR3aa: CASSQHDRVGDTQYF; CDR3nt: TGCGCCAGCAGTCAGCACGACAGGGTAGGGGATACGCAGTATTTT; abundance: NA; v_gene: TRBV23-1; d_gene: TRBD1; j_gene: TRBJ2-3
CDR3aa: CSARVTKNYEQYF; CDR3nt: TGCAGTGCTAGAGTGACTAAAAACTACGAGCAGTACTTC; abundance: many; v_gene: TRBV20-1; d_gene: NA; j_gene: TRBJ2-7
CDR3aa: CASSGRLSGWNSPLHF; CDR3nt: TGTGCCAGCAGCGGACGATTGTCGGGGTGGAATTCACCCCTCCACTTT; abundance: many; v_gene: TRBV9; d_gene: NA; j_gene: TRBJ1-6
CDR3aa: CASSVLADEQFF; CDR3nt: TGTGCCAGCAGCGTACTAGCGGATGAGCAGTTCTTC; abundance: many; v_gene: TRBV7-9; d_gene: TRBD2; j_gene: TRBJ2-1
CDR3aa: CASSREGGLYNEQFF; CDR3nt: TGTGCCAGCAGCCGAGAGGGAGGGCTCTACAATGAGCAGTTCTTC; abundance: many; v_gene: TRBV9; d_gene: TRBD2; j_gene: TRBJ2-1
CDR3aa: CASSPLAGGDQETQYF; CDR3nt: TGTGCCAGCAGCCCGCTAGCGGGAGGTGATCAAGAGACCCAGTACTTC; abundance: many; v_gene: TRBV28; d_gene: TRBD2; j_gene: TRBJ2-5
CDR3aa: CASSYRTSGNYNEQFF; CDR3nt: TGCGCCAGCAGCTACCGGACTAGCGGAAACTACAATGAGCAGTTCTTC; abundance: few; v_gene: TRBV5-1; d_gene: TRBD2; j_gene: TRBJ2-1
CDR3aa: CASSPPSGRRVEQFF; CDR3nt: TGTGCCAGCAGCCCCCCTAGCGGGAGGAGGGTTGAGCAGTTCTTC; abundance: NA; v_gene: TRBV28; d_gene: TRBD2; j_gene: TRBJ2-1
CDR3aa: CASSLVDNQETQYF; CDR3nt: TGCGCCAGCAGCTTGGTGGATAACCAAGAGACCCAGTACTTC; abundance: many; v_gene: TRBV5-1; d_gene: NA; j_gene: TRBJ2-5
CDR3aa: CASGLVIRTEYNEQFF; CDR3nt: TGTGCTAGTGGTTTGGTAATCCGGACGGAATACAATGAGCAGTTCTTC; abundance: many; v_gene: TRBV12-5; d_gene: NA; j_gene: TRBJ2-1
CDR3aa: CASNRGDTGELFF; CDR3nt: TGCGCCAGCAATAGGGGCGACACCGGGGAGCTGTTTTTT; abundance: few; v_gene: TRBV5-1; d_gene: NA; j_gene: TRBJ2-2
CDR3aa: CASSLEQRTNTEAFF; CDR3nt: TGTGCCAGCAGCTTAGAGCAGAGAACGAACACTGAAGCTTTCTTT; abundance: NA; v_gene: TRBV13; d_gene: NA; j_gene: TRBJ1-1
CDR3aa: CSARDSSPYNEQFF; CDR3nt: TGCAGTGCTAGAGATTCATCCCCCTACAATGAGCAGTTCTTC; abundance: few; v_gene: TRBV20-1; d_gene: NA; j_gene: TRBJ2-1
CDR3aa: CASSQLLTKNIQYF; CDR3nt: TGCGCCAGCAGCCAACTATTAACCAAAAACATTCAGTACTTC; abundance: NA; v_gene: TRBV4-1; d_gene: NA; j_gene: TRBJ2-4
CDR3aa: CASRSDTQYF; CDR3nt: TGTGCCAGCAGGTCTGATACGCAGTATTTT; abundance: many; v_gene: TRBV12-3/TRBV12-4; d_gene: NA; j_gene: TRBJ2-3
CDR3aa: CASSFRAENTEAFF; CDR3nt: TGTGCCAGCAGCTTCCGGGCAGAGAACACTGAAGCTTTCTTT; abundance: few; v_gene: TRBV5-5; d_gene: NA; j_gene: TRBJ1-1
CDR3aa: CASSLKVYEQFF; CDR3nt: TGTGCCAGCAGCCTTAAAGTCTATGAGCAGTTCTTC; abundance: few; v_gene: TRBV7-8; d_gene: NA; j_gene: TRBJ2-1
CDR3aa: CAIREPEGDTDTQYF; CDR3nt: TGTGCCATCAGAGAGCCGGAGGGGGACACAGATACGCAGTATTTT; abundance: few; v_gene: TRBV10-3; d_gene: NA; j_gene: TRBJ2-3
CDR3aa: CASRPAGGQPQHF; CDR3nt: TGTGCCAGCAGGCCCGCAGGGGGTCAGCCCCAGCATTTT; abundance: few; v_gene: TRBV12-3/TRBV12-4; d_gene: TRBD1; j_gene: TRBJ1-5
CDR3aa: CASSLVGVLSDEQYF; CDR3nt: TGTGCCAGCAGCTTAGTAGGGGTTCTCAGTGACGAGCAGTACTTC; abundance: few; v_gene: TRBV7-2; d_gene: NA; j_gene: TRBJ2-7
CDR3aa: CASSLTMEGNTIYF; CDR3nt: TGTGCCAGCAGTTTAACTATGGAGGGAAACACCATATATTTT; abundance: few; v_gene: TRBV12-3/TRBV12-4; d_gene: NA; j_gene: TRBJ1-3
CDR3aa: CASSFPGRWSYNEQFF; CDR3nt: TGTGCCAGCAGTTTCCCCGGTCGTTGGTCCTACAATGAGCAGTTCTTC; abundance: many; v_gene: TRBV28; d_gene: NA; j_gene: TRBJ2-1
CDR3aa: CASSQATSGRAPSFF; CDR3nt: TGTGCCAGCAGCCAAGCTACTAGCGGGAGGGCCCCATCGTTCTTC; abundance: few; v_gene: TRBV3-1; d_gene: TRBD2; j_gene: TRBJ2-1
CDR3aa: CASSVASGSKFYEQYF; CDR3nt: TGTGCCAGCTCAGTAGCTAGCGGGAGTAAATTCTACGAGCAGTACTTC; abundance: NA; v_gene: TRBV18; d_gene: TRBD2; j_gene: TRBJ2-7
CDR3aa: CASSFNTGTGDNEQFF; CDR3nt: TGTGCCAGCAGTTTTAATACTGGGACAGGGGACAATGAGCAGTTCTTC; abundance: many; v_gene: TRBV12-3/TRBV12-4; d_gene: TRBD1; j_gene: TRBJ2-1
CDR3aa: CASSPGLSLLHEQFF; CDR3nt: TGTGCCAGCAGCCCGGGACTATCACTACTCCATGAGCAGTTCTTC; abundance: few; v_gene: TRBV12-3/TRBV12-4; d_gene: TRBD2; j_gene: TRBJ2-1